This T cell receptor beta chain was found in a study of blood T cell repertoires in COVID-19. Study-wide context: There were acute and convalescent COVID-19 samples, and they came from the United States, Italy and Spain. T cells, B-cell-depleted T cells, or PBMCs supplied cDNA or gDNA.

V was pared by 0 bases and J by 5 bases, with 9 bases between. Germline assignment: CDR1 SGDLS and CDR2 YYNGEE. The CDR3 contains 14 residues. Authors' methods: Counts of nucleated cells, estimated from reference gene primer amplification, were obtained. Profiling relied on immunoSEQ multiplex PCR, and the TCRdb table lists in-frame clones only, not all of them. V and J calls plus clone size are reproduced from that table; the DNA served to infer D and trimming. The repertoire includes about 240,000 clones, around 83% of them detected once, and roughly 3.3% sits in the top ten. The source of this sequence is a woman under 30 with acute or convalescent COVID-19. Sequenced input: peripheral blood. The chain couples TRBV9 to TRBJ1-3, with D maybe TRBD1 (5 bases). CDR3: CASSVEQGRNTIYF. The CDR3 nucleotides are TGTGCCAGCAGCGTAGAGCAGGGAAGAAACACCATATATTTT.